The clone carrying this T cell receptor (beta chain) came up many times. The antigen remains unidentified. This specimen belongs to a study of blood T cells in healthy people across ages. Findings of the study overall: Those diversity estimates obtained from one million T cells were thought to be underestimates. Bulk PBMC profiling left naive and antigen-experienced comparisons inconclusive.

A second PCR, run for about 7 to 11 cycles, used a sample-barcoded 5' primer plus a J-beta primer mix. Each cDNA molecule was tagged by a template-switch adaptor with 12 random nucleotides. TCRdb ran MiXCR on the 5' RACE reads and lists one entry per CDR3 protein. The sample contains about 640,000 distinct CDR3 sequences, around 31% of which appear only once. With V trimmed by 3 bases and J by 5 bases, 7 bases remained unmatched. Germline assignment: CDR1 MNHNS and CDR2 SASEGT. CDR3 length: 15 residues. This receptor was obtained from a woman aged 80 or over in good health. This chain links TRBV6-1 with TRBJ2-3; 8 nucleotides match TRBD1. Sequencing was performed on blood. CDR3 amino acids: CASSEYQGAGDTQYF. Here the CDR3 DNA reads TGTGCCAGCAGTGAGTATCAGGGGGCTGGAGATACGCAGTATTTT.